This TCR beta chain was recorded in a study of Ad26.COV2.S vaccination and SARS-CoV-2 variants. Broader study findings: It was found that vaccine and placebo recipients had similar non-spike TCR breadth.

About this clone itself: Antigen unknown.

Some clones are missing from TCRdb's copy, which holds only in-frame ones; the method was immunoSEQ multiplex PCR. This sample carries 440,000 or so clones, 80% to 95% of them seen once, and the ten largest clones take roughly 3.9%. Indicated treatment: some 20 received Ad26.COV2.S at low or high dose, single or two shots; about five received placebo; per-sample allocation not given. Samples were taken on day 63 after the first vaccine or placebo injection. This sample comprised peripheral blood, obtained in a trial of Ad26.COV2.S vaccine versus placebo. This clonotype was obtained from a person aged 18-65 years who received the Ad26.COV2.S COVID-19 vaccine or a placebo.

CDR3 bases: TGTGCCAGTAGCACAGGGGGCCCCACCAAAAACATTCAGTACTTC. This translates into CASSTGGPTKNIQYF. J is TRBJ2-4 and V is TRBV19, with 9 positions matching TRBD1. The CDR3 has 15 residues. The trim removed 6 bases at V and 2 bases at J, leaving 5 bases unmatched. Germline loops: CDR1 LNHDA, CDR2 SQIVND (reference sequence).